Below are 10 T cell receptor beta chains sequenced from a single sample in a study of T cells in Graves' hyperthyroidism and ophthalmopathy. RNA transcripts gave rise to amplified TCR beta CDR3 regions. The TCR CDR3 was amplified in a first-round RT-PCR using the HTBI primer set. TCRdb re-derived calls from the multiplex PCR reads in MiXCR, one entry per CDR3 protein. Of approximately 570,000 distinct CDR3 sequences detected, 15% to 20% appear once; the ten largest clones hold roughly 47%. The sample taken for sequencing was blood. These receptors came from a man in his forties with Graves' ophthalmopathy.

This clonotype occurred many times. This sequence joins TRBV18 and TRBJ2-3; a weak D match, TRBD2 (6 bases). Trimming took off 3 bases at V and 4 bases at J, with 17 bases between the two ends. The CDR3 contains 16 residues. Per germline, CDR1 KGHSH and CDR2 LQKENI. The CDR3 loop reads CASSPRASARADTQYF. Written as DNA, the CDR3 is TGTGCCAGCTCACCCCGGGCTAGCGCTAGGGCAGATACGCAGTATTTT.

This sequence joins TRBV11-3 and TRBJ2-3; D possibly uses TRBD1 or TRBD2 (5 bases each). There are 16 residues in the CDR3. The V gene's germline CDR1 is SGHNT and CDR2 YENEEA. V gave up 5 bases and J gave up 2 bases, with 17 bases separating them. CDR3 DNA sequence: TGTGCCAGCAGCAACAGCCGGGACGGGGACACAGATACGCAGTATTTT. Its translation is CASSNSRDGDTDTQYF.

This clonotype has at least ten counts. The chain recombines TRBV6-1 with TRBJ2-7; 8 positions agree with TRBD2. The germline gives CDR1 MNHNS, CDR2 SASEGT. This CDR3 has 13 residues. V was pared by 5 bases and J by 3 bases, with 3 bases of the junction left unmatched. DNA for the CDR3: TGTGCCAGCAGTCGAACTAGCGGCTACGAGCAGTACTTC. It encodes CASSRTSGYEQYF.

The rearrangement joins TRBV29-1 to TRBJ2-1; D not resolved. V lost 3 bases and J lost 2, with 8 bases in between. The V gene's germline CDR1 is SQVTM and CDR2 ANQGSEA. The CDR3 sequence is 13 residues long. CDR3 bases: TGCAGCGTTGAGACACCTACCTACAATGAGCAGTTCTTC. It codes for CSVETPTYNEQFF.

CDR3 sequence reads: CASSRGQGAVEQYF. CDR3 nucleotides: TGTGCCAGCAGTCGGGGACAGGGGGCTGTCGAGCAGTACTTC. The chain uses TRBV6-1 and TRBJ2-7; 12 bases fit TRBD1. The CDR3 is 14 amino acids. Trimming at V came to 5 bases and at J to 6 bases, leaving 5 bases not matched to a gene. Per the germline V gene, CDR1 is MNHNS and CDR2 is SASEGT.

The rearrangement links TRBV9 to TRBJ1-1, with 9 positions matching TRBD1. J lost 4 bases, V lost 4 bases, and 5 bases had no gene match. CDR3 size: 14 residues. Germline CDR1 reads SGDLS; CDR2 reads YYNGEE. The CDR3 nucleotides read TGTGCCAGCAGCCAGCGGGACAGGGCCACTGAAGCTTTCTTT. It translates to CASSQRDRATEAFF. Supplemented by reference TRBV9 and TRBJ1-1, the full variable domain reads DSGVTQTPKHLITATGQRVTLRCSPRSGDLSVYWYQQSLDQGLQFLIQYYNGEERAKGNILERFSAQQFPDLHSELNLSSLELGDSALYFCASSQRDRATEAFFGQGTRLTVV.

The chain recombines TRBV18 with TRBJ2-1; tentative D call: TRBD2 (6 bases). This CDR3 has 17 amino acids. CDR1 and CDR2 from the germline V gene are KGHSH and LQKENI. V gave up 1 base and J gave up 1 base, with 14 bases separating them. CDR3 region: CASSPLFGTRSYNEQFF. The DNA of the CDR3 is TGTGCCAGCTCACCACTCTTCGGGACTCGTTCCTACAATGAGCAGTTCTTC.

This clonotype was observed at least ten times. The rearrangement links TRBV18 to TRBJ1-1, with D possibly TRBD1 on 5 matching bases. V shed 5 bases and J shed 5 bases, with 9 bases lying between them. Germline V lookup: CDR1 KGHSH, CDR2 LQKENI. This CDR3 region has 12 residues. CDR3 region: CASSWEGTEAFF. The CDR3 region has the DNA TGTGCCAGCTCATGGGAGGGGACTGAAGCTTTCTTT. The full variable domain, in which reference TRBV18 and TRBJ1-1 provide the parts outside the CDR3, is NAGVMQNPRHLVRRRGQEARLRCSPMKGHSHVYWYRQLPEEGLKFMVYLQKENIIDESGMPKERFSAEFPKEGPSILRIQQVVRGDSAAYFCASSWEGTEAFFGQGTRLTVV.

The genes are TRBV30 and TRBJ2-3; tentative D call: TRBD1 (6 bases). The germline V gene encodes CDR1 GTSNPN and CDR2 SVGIG (reference sequence). This CDR3 region has 15 residues. Trimming pared 4 bases from V and 4 bases from J, leaving 18 bases between. CDR3 nucleotides: TGTGCCTGGACTAAAAGGGGGTCCTTGGCAGATACGCAGTATTTT. This encodes CAWTKRGSLADTQYF.

This clonotype has just a few counts. The chain couples TRBV6-1 to TRBJ2-1; either TRBD1 or TRBD2 may supply D (5 bases each). Germline V gives CDR1 MNHNS, CDR2 SASEGT. The length of the CDR3 is 14 residues. The V end lost 10 bases, the J end lost 4 bases, and 17 bases lay between the germline ends. Here the CDR3 DNA reads TGTGCCATAGGGGATTCCCCGGGGTACAATGAGCAGTTCTTC. Protein product: CAIGDSPGYNEQFF.